The entry below gives a single TCR beta chain sequence along with its context. CDR3 length: 14 amino acids. V shed 7 bases, J shed 1 base, and the junction held 4 bases outside the gene matches. Germline V gene sequence: CDR1 MNHEY, CDR2 SMNVEV (reference sequence). The sample originates from a study of CD8 T cells in Susac syndrome. The TEMRA cells underwent FACS enrichment, while the CD8+ and CD4+ T cells underwent negative isolation. The RNA, roughly 0.45 to 1 ug, was put through reverse transcription using random hexamers. Using its own MiXCR run on the immunoSEQ multiplex PCR reads, TCRdb lists one record per CDR3 protein. Of 190,000 or so distinct CDR3 sequences in the sample, 95% were seen once.

Sample: CD4+ T cells from PBMCs. V is TRBV27 and J is TRBJ1-1, with 9 positions matching TRBD1. This receptor was taken from a human donor with multiple sclerosis. CDR3 in amino acids: CASKTQGANTEAFF. The DNA of the CDR3 is TGTGCCAGCAAAACACAGGGGGCGAACACTGAAGCTTTCTTT.